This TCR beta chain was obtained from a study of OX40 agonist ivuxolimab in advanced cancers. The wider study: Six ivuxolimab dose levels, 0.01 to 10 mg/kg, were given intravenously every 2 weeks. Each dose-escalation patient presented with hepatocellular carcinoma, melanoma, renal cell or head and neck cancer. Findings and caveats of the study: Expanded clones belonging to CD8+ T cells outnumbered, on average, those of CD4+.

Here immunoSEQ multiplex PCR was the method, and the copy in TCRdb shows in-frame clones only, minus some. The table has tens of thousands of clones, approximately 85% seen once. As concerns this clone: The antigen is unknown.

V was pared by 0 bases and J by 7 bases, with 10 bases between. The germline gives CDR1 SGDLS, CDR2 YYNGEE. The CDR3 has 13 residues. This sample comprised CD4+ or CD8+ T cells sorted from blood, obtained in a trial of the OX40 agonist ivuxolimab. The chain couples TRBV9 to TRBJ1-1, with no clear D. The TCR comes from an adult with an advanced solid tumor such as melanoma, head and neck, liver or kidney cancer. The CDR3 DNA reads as TGTGCCAGCAGCGTAGTCCCTGGTGTTGAAGCTTTCTTT. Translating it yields CASSVVPGVEAFF.